The subject of this entry is one TCR beta chain. Germline values: CDR1 KGHSH, CDR2 LQKENI. V was trimmed by 6 bases and J by 0 bases, leaving 12 bases between them. This CDR3 has 14 amino acids. These data belong to a study of shared clonotypes between healthy human individuals. TCRdb keeps only in-frame clones here, not all; method: immunoSEQ multiplex PCR. The sample lists some 1,400,000 clones, roughly 96% seen once, with 1.2% in the top ten. The sequencing input was naive CD4+ T cells sorted from blood. Subset defined: CD45RA+ positively selected. The rearrangement joins TRBV18 to TRBJ2-7; a weak D match, TRBD1 (5 bases). This sequence originates from a young man in good health. The CDR3 loop is CASSQGSSSYEQYF. In DNA, the CDR3 is TGTGCCAGCTCCCAGGGCTCGAGCTCCTACGAGCAGTACTTC.